One and the same sample provided the 25 T cell receptor beta chains below, sequenced in a study of T cells after yellow fever vaccination (dated by TCRdb to about 2019). Reading the label with the study, this specimen's treatment or condition is: live attenuated yellow fever vaccine strain. Library prep was done by 5' RACE. Sequencing took place on an Illumina NovaSeq 6000. The public reads were run again by TCRdb, first through fastp at Q25 and then through MiXCR, and only productive beta chains were kept. Rows with one shared CDR3 protein collapse into an entry with the most common genes and DNA. Across this sample there are about 340,000 distinct CDR3 sequences, with approximately 3.9% seen only once. Roughly 24% of the sample belongs to the ten largest clones. The specimen comprised PBMCs, sampled 5 days after the yellow fever booster vaccination. These receptors originate from a man between 18 and 35 years old who received the YFV17D yellow fever vaccine.

The V and J genes are TRBV3-1 and TRBJ2-6, with TRBD1 identical over 10 bases. The CDR3 has 20 residues. Losses at the gene ends were 3 bases for V and 0 bases for J; bases not matched to a gene: 11. The germline V gene encodes CDR1 LGHDT and CDR2 YNNKEL (reference sequence). This chain's CDR3 is CASSHRDRGPSGSGANVLTF. CDR3 bases: TGTGCCAGCAGCCACCGGGACAGGGGCCCCTCAGGCTCTGGGGCCAACGTCCTGACTTTC.

The chain joins TRBV5-1 to TRBJ1-4; D unresolved. Germline CDR1 reads SGHRS; CDR2 reads YFSETQ. Trimming removed 0 bases at V and 8 bases at J, with 17 bases between. The CDR3 is 16 residues long. DNA for the CDR3: TGCGCCAGCAGCTTGGCCGCCGTAAAGGGCGGCGAAAAACTGTTTTTT. This encodes CASSLAAVKGGEKLFF.

Many counts were recorded for this clonotype. The chain recombines TRBV30 with TRBJ2-5, with D perhaps TRBD2 (6 bases). This CDR3 has 11 residues. V was clipped by 3 bases and J by 5 bases, with 7 bases between them. Looked up from germline, CDR1 is GTSNPN and CDR2 is SVGIG (reference sequence). The CDR3 sequence: CAWREGETQYF. CDR3 DNA: TGTGCCTGGAGGGAGGGGGAGACCCAGTACTTC.

By share, this clonotype ranks as medium-sized. The chain couples TRBV7-8 to TRBJ1-2; maybe TRBD1 (5 bases). V lost 5 bases and J 0 bases, leaving 16 bases between the germline ends. This CDR3 spans 16 amino acids. Germline V CDR1 and CDR2: SGHVS, FQNEAQ. CDR3 region: CASSLGQAWANYGYTF. CDR3 nucleotides: TGTGCCAGCAGCCTCGGACAAGCCTGGGCTAACTATGGCTACACCTTC.

This chain links TRBV9 with TRBJ1-2; no clear D gene. CDR1 and CDR2 from the germline V gene are SGDLS and YYNGEE. Trimming took 1 base from V and 1 from J, leaving 14 bases between them. The CDR3 totals 16 residues. The CDR3 nucleotides read TGTGCCAGCAGCGTATCCGCCGGCCTAATTAACTATGGCTACACCTTC. Residues: CASSVSAGLINYGYTF.

The CDR3 region is CASSLPPGYEQYV. In DNA, the CDR3 is TGTGCCAGCAGCTTGCCTCCGGGGTACGAGCAGTACGTC. J is TRBJ2-7 and V is TRBV5-5, with a tentative D call TRBD2 (5 bases). The CDR3 sequence is 13 residues long. The germline V gene has CDR1 SGHKS and CDR2 YYEKEE (reference sequence). V lost 1 base, J lost 4 bases, and 9 bases lay in between.

This clonotype was counted ten times or more. The V and J genes are TRBV6-6 and TRBJ2-7, with D perhaps given as TRBD1 or TRBD2 (5 bases each). Per the germline V gene, CDR1 is MNHNY and CDR2 is SVGAGI (reference sequence). Deletions cut 2 bases from V and 2 bases from J, with 10 bases between. This CDR3 region has 14 residues. The CDR3 region is CASSYGTEPYEQYV. CDR3 nucleotide sequence: TGTGCCAGCAGTTACGGGACGGAACCCTACGAGCAGTACGTC.

This clonotype has more than one count but fewer than ten. The chain is built from TRBV24-1 and TRBJ2-1; TRBD2 matches at 8 bases. V trimming: 5 bases; J trimming: 3 bases; junction bases outside the gene matches: 2. The CDR3 spans 14 residues. Germline CDR1 is KGHDR and CDR2 is SFDVKD. The CDR3 DNA reads as TGTGCCACCAGTGGAGCGGGGGACTACAATGAGCAGTTCTTC. Its protein product is CATSGAGDYNEQFF.

This clonotype has only a few counts. The rearrangement links TRBV28 to TRBJ1-2, with no clear D. The CDR3 totals 12 residues. V was cut by 2 bases and J by 7 bases, with 8 bases left in between. Germline V gives CDR1 MDHEN, CDR2 SYDVKM. Here the CDR3 DNA reads TGTGCCAGCAGTTTACAGGTCGGTGGCTACACCTTC. It is translated as CASSLQVGGYTF.

This clonotype was observed a few times. V and J are TRBV4-1 and TRBJ1-5; 11 bases fit TRBD1. The CDR3 runs 16 residues. V was pared by 3 bases and J by 6 bases, with 7 bases of the junction left unmatched. Per the germline V gene, CDR1 is MGHRA and CDR2 is YSYEKL. The CDR3 bases are TGCGCCAGCAGCCAGAGAGGACAGGGGGCCGGTCAGCCCCAGCATTTT. This codes for CASSQRGQGAGQPQHF.

This clonotype was detected only a few times. This sequence joins TRBV9 and TRBJ2-5; D is perhaps TRBD2 (6 bases). V dropped 2 bases and J dropped 9 bases, with 11 bases sitting between them. The V gene's germline CDR1 is SGDLS and CDR2 YYNGEE. This CDR3 contains 12 residues. For the CDR3, the DNA is TGTGCCAGCAGCGTCCCCGCGGGGCCCCAGTACTTC. The encoded protein is CASSVPAGPQYF.

This clonotype occurred a few times. The chain carries TRBV7-2 and TRBJ2-1; D is ambiguous. Trimming stripped 3 bases from V and 8 bases from J, with 5 bases between. This CDR3 contains 11 residues. The V gene's germline CDR1 is SGHTA and CDR2 FQGNSA. CDR3 residues: CASSFLDEQFF. CDR3 sequence (DNA): TGTGCCAGCAGCTTTCTCGATGAGCAGTTCTTC. Drawing the rest from reference TRBV7-2 and TRBJ2-1, the complete variable domain is GAGVSQSPSNKVTEKGKDVELRCDPISGHTALYWYRQSLGQGLEFLIYFQGNSAPDKSGLPSDRFSAERTGGSVSTLTIQRTQQEDSAVYLCASSFLDEQFFGPGTRLTVL.

V and J are TRBV14 and TRBJ2-2; a weak D match, TRBD2 (5 bases). CDR1 and CDR2 from the germline V gene are SGHDN and FVKESK. V gave up 4 bases and J gave up 0 bases, with 15 bases separating them. The CDR3 totals 17 residues. The CDR3 region has the DNA TGTGCCAGCAGCCCACGGAGGAGGATGGCGAACACCGGGGAGCTGTTTTTT. Protein product: CASSPRRRMANTGELFF.

In its sample, this clonotype was seen many times. The chain joins TRBV12-3 or TRBV12-4 to TRBJ2-3, with no clear D. This CDR3 is 16 amino acids long. Trimming cost V 0 bases and J 3 bases, with 13 bases left between them. CDR3 protein: CASSLALDGVTDTQYF. The CDR3 DNA reads TGTGCCAGCAGTTTAGCGCTGGATGGGGTAACAGATACGCAGTATTTT.

The chain is built from TRBV5-1 and TRBJ1-4; no clear D gene. Per the germline V gene, CDR1 is SGHRS and CDR2 is YFSETQ. The CDR3 contains 14 residues. V was clipped by 5 bases and J by 4 bases, with 12 bases between them. The CDR3 region has the DNA TGCGCCAGCAGACGAGACGGCCTTAATGAAAAACTGTTTTTT. It encodes CASRRDGLNEKLFF.

The chain recombines TRBV12-3 or TRBV12-4 with TRBJ1-1; D not certain. This CDR3 has 15 amino acids. Trimming removed 1 base from V and 5 bases from J, with 14 bases in between. DNA for the CDR3: TGTGCCAGCAGTTTAGGGGAGGAGAGTGGGACTGAAGCTTTCTTT. Its translation: CASSLGEESGTEAFF.

This clonotype showed up many times. The chain recombines TRBV4-1 with TRBJ1-2; no reliable D call. The CDR3 is 14 amino acids. In germline, CDR1 is MGHRA, CDR2 YSYEKL. The V end was cut by 3 bases, the J end by 3 bases, with 11 bases between. CDR3 amino acids: CASSQPGNHYGYTF. CDR3 coding DNA: TGCGCCAGCAGCCAGCCTGGGAACCACTATGGCTACACCTTC.

This clonotype was picked up a small number of times. This chain joins TRBV12-3 or TRBV12-4 and TRBJ2-3, with 7 positions matching TRBD2. The CDR3 is 16 amino acids. The ends lost 4 bases at V and 4 bases at J; junction bases unmatched: 11. Written as DNA, the CDR3 is TGTGCCAGCAGTTGGGGCTGGCGGGAGCAAGCAGATACGCAGTATTTT. Its protein is CASSWGWREQADTQYF.

The chain has TRBV5-6 and TRBJ2-7, with D perhaps TRBD1 (5 bases). Germline lookup yields CDR1 SGHDT and CDR2 YYEEEE. The CDR3 has 13 residues. V lost 4 bases to trimming and J lost 5 bases, with 13 bases between them. CDR3 in amino acids: CASSNILGDEQYV. The CDR3 DNA sequence: TGTGCCAGCAGCAACATCCTAGGGGACGAGCAGTACGTC.

This chain connects TRBV20-1 to TRBJ2-7, with 7 bases lining up with TRBD1. The V and J ends lost 3 bases and 6 bases, in that order; junction bases with no gene match: 8. Germline V gene sequence: CDR1 DFQATT, CDR2 SNEGSKA (reference sequence). The CDR3 is 13 residues long. CDR3 in amino acids: CSARPQGEREQYF. In DNA form, the CDR3 reads TGCAGTGCTAGGCCGCAGGGGGAACGCGAGCAGTACTTC.

This clonotype has a handful of counts. The V and J genes are TRBV7-3 and TRBJ2-1; D remains unclear. This CDR3 spans 14 amino acids. V shed 5 bases and J shed 6 bases, with 14 bases lying between them. The germline V gene has CDR1 SGHTA and CDR2 FQGTGA. CDR3 sequence (DNA): TGTGCCAGCAGCCCAATCCCATCGGTCAATGAGCAGTTCTTC. It specifies CASSPIPSVNEQFF.

The chain joins TRBV9 to TRBJ2-5; no reliable D call. Germline lookup yields CDR1 SGDLS and CDR2 YYNGEE. There are 12 residues in the CDR3. V lost 3 bases to trimming and J lost 4 bases, with 7 bases between them. The CDR3 DNA follows: TGTGCCAGCAGCGGTCTAGTAGAGACCCAGTACTTC. Protein sequence: CASSGLVETQYF.

This clonotype was seen only a few times. The CDR3 sequence: CASSVNYAYEQYF. The DNA for the CDR3 is TGTGCCAGCAGCGTAAACTACGCCTACGAGCAGTACTTC. The rearrangement links TRBV7-8 to TRBJ2-7; D call uncertain. The germline CDR1 and CDR2 sequences are SGHVS and FQNEAQ. The CDR3 consists of 13 residues. The germline V and J ends were trimmed by 5 bases and 2 bases, with 10 bases remaining between them.

This clonotype has a handful of counts. The V gene is TRBV29-1, the J gene TRBJ2-7; weak D call: TRBD1 (5 bases). Per germline, CDR1 SQVTM and CDR2 ANQGSEA. The CDR3 sequence is 14 residues long. V was trimmed by 1 base and J by 3 bases, leaving 13 bases between them. CDR3 nucleotide sequence: TGCAGCGTTGAAGCCCCCAGCCAGGGCTACGAGCAGTACTTC. Its protein is CSVEAPSQGYEQYF.

The table lists this clonotype with a few counts. The rearrangement uses TRBV5-1 and TRBJ2-3; the D gene could be TRBD1 or TRBD2 (5 bases each). The CDR3 length is 16 residues. CDR1 is SGHRS and CDR2 is YFSETQ in the germline V gene. Trimming took off 0 bases at V and 3 bases at J, with 14 bases between the two ends. The CDR3 protein is CASSLAVGGMTDTQYF. DNA for the CDR3: TGCGCCAGCAGCTTGGCCGTTGGGGGTATGACAGATACGCAGTATTTT.